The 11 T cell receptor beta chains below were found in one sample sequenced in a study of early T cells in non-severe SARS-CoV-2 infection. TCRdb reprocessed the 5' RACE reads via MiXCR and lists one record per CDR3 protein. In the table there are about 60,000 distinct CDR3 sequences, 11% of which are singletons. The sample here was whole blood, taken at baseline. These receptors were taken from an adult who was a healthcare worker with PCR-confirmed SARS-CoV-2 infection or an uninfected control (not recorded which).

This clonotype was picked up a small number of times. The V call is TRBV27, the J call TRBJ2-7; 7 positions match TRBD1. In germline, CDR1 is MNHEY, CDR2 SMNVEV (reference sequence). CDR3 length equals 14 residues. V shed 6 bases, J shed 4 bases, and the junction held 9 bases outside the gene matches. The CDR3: CASRTPGQIYEQYF. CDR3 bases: TGTGCCAGCAGAACCCCGGGACAGATATACGAGCAGTACTTC.

The CDR3 coding sequence is TGTGCCAGCAGCCCCCGCGCCGGGGAGGGCGGCTACACCTTC. Protein sequence: CASSPRAGEGGYTF. V and J are TRBV7-2 and TRBJ1-2; D is unclear. This CDR3 is 14 amino acids long. Trimming left V 5 bases short and J 8 bases short, with 18 bases between. Germline values: CDR1 SGHTA, CDR2 FQGNSA.

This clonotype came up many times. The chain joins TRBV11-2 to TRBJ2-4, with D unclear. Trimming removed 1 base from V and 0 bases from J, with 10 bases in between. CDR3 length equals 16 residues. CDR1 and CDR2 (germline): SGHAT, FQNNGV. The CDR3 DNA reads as TGTGCCAGCAGCTTAGTCGTTGGGATAGCCAAAAACATTCAGTACTTC. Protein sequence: CASSLVVGIAKNIQYF.

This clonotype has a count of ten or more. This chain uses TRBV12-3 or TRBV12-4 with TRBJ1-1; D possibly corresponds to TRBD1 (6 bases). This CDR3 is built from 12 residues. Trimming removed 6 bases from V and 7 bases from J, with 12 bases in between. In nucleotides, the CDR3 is TGTGCCAGCAGCTACGGACAGCTTGAAGCTTTCTTT. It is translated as CASSYGQLEAFF.

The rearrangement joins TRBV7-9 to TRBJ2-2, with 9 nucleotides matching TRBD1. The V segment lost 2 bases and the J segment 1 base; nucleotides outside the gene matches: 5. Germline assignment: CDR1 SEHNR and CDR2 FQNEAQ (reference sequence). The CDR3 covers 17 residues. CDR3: CASSLKGGQGNTGELFF. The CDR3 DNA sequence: TGTGCCAGCAGCTTAAAAGGGGGACAGGGGAACACCGGGGAGCTGTTTTTT.

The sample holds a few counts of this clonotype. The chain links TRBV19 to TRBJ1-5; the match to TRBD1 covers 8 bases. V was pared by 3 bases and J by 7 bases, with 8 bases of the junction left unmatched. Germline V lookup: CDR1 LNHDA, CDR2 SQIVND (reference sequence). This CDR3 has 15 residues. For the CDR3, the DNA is TGTGCCAGTAGTATTCCGAGACAGGGGAACCAGCCCCAGCATTTT. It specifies CASSIPRQGNQPQHF.

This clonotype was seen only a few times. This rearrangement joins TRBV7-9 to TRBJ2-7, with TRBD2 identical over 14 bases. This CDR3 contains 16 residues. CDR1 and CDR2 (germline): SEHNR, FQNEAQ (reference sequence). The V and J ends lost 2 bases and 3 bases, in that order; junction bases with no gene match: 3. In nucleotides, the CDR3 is TGTGCCAGCAGCTTACAGGGACTAGCGGGGGACTACGAGCAGTACTTC. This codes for CASSLQGLAGDYEQYF.

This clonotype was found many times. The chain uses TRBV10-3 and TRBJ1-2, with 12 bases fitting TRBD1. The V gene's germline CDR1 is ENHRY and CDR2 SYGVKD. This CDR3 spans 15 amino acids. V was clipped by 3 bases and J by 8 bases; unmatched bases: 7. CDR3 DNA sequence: TGTGCCATCAGTGAAGTGGGGACAGGGGGCGGCGGCTACACCTTC. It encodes CAISEVGTGGGGYTF.

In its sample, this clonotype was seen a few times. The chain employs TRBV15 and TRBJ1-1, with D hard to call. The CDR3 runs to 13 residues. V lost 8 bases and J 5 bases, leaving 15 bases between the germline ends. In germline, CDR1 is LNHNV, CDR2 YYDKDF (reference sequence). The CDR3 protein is CATLKEMGTEAFF. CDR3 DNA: TGTGCCACCTTAAAAGAGATGGGGACTGAAGCTTTCTTT.

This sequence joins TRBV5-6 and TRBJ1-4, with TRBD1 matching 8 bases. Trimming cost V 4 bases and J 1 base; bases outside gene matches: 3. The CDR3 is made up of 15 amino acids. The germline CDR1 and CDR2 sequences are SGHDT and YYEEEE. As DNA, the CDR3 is TGTGCCAGCAGCAGACAGGGGCGAACTAATGAAAAACTGTTTTTT. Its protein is CASSRQGRTNEKLFF. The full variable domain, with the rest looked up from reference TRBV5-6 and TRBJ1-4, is DAGVTQSPTHLIKTRGQQVTLRCSPKSGHDTVSWYQQALGQGPQFIFQYYEEEERQRGNFPDRFSGHQFPNYSSELNVNALLLGDSALYLCASSRQGRTNEKLFFGSGTQLSVL.

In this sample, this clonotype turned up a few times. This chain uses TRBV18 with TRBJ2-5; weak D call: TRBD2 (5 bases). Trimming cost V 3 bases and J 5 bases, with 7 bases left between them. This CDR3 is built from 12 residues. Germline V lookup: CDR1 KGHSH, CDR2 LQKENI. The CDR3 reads CASSPGGETQYF. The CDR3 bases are TGTGCCAGCTCACCGGGCGGGGAGACCCAGTACTTC.